This entry lists 7 T cell receptor beta chains sequenced from one sample in a study of shared clonotypes between healthy human individuals. Profiled with immunoSEQ multiplex PCR; TCRdb holds only in-frame clones, not every one. This sample has a few million clones, with around 90% found just once. Material: naive CD4+ T cells sorted from blood. This sample's subset: CD45RA+ positively selected. The receptors originated from a man aged 18 to 30 in good health.

This chain uses TRBV4-1 with TRBJ1-5; D gene unclear. V shed 0 bases and J shed 1 base, with 16 bases lying between them. The CDR3 has 18 amino acids. Germline CDR1 reads MGHRA; CDR2 reads YSYEKL. Here the CDR3 reads CASSQEVGGTSSNQPQHF. As DNA, the CDR3 is TGCGCCAGCAGCCAAGAGGTGGGCGGCACCAGCAGCAATCAGCCCCAGCATTTT.

This clone was counted a single time. The chain recombines TRBV28 with TRBJ1-1, with a weak D call TRBD1 (5 bases). The germline V gene has CDR1 MDHEN and CDR2 SYDVKM. V lost 7 bases and J 3 bases, leaving 18 bases between the germline ends. CDR3 length: 15 amino acids. This CDR3 reads CASTSLGLGDTEAFF. CDR3 DNA: TGTGCCAGCACTTCTCTGGGGCTCGGGGACACTGAAGCTTTCTTT.

The chain links TRBV5-6 to TRBJ2-3; 7 bases are shared with TRBD1. This CDR3 contains 17 residues. After removal of 3 bases from V and 10 bases from J, the junction contained 20 bases not matched to a gene. Germline CDR1 SGHDT, CDR2 YYEEEE. DNA of the CDR3: TGTGCCAGCAGCTCGGGACAGACACCCGCCAGATCGGCTGCGCAGTATTTT. Its translation: CASSSGQTPARSAAQYF.

The V and J genes are TRBV11-2 and TRBJ2-7; TRBD2 agrees at 9 bases. CDR3 length: 15 amino acids. Germline trimming cut 1 base from V and 6 bases from J; bases unmatched to any gene: 7. Germline loops: CDR1 SGHAT, CDR2 FQNNGV. CDR3 amino acids: CASSLAWGSGSEQYF. CDR3 in DNA: TGTGCCAGCAGCTTAGCTTGGGGTAGCGGGAGCGAGCAGTACTTC.

This chain joins TRBV19 and TRBJ1-5; 9 bases match TRBD1. V gave up 8 bases and J gave up 2 bases; unmatched junction bases: 16. The germline V gene has CDR1 LNHDA and CDR2 SQIVND (reference sequence). There are 18 residues in the CDR3. The CDR3 sequence: CASAAGTGTSSGNQPQHF. In DNA form, the CDR3 reads TGTGCCAGTGCGGCCGGGACAGGGACTTCCTCGGGCAATCAGCCCCAGCATTTT.

As to this clone: Other DNA sequences within the sample encode an identical CDR3. The chain is built from TRBV5-1 and TRBJ2-7; 10 bases line up with TRBD1. Looked up from germline, CDR1 is SGHRS and CDR2 is YFSETQ. This CDR3 is built from 15 residues. With V trimmed by 2 bases and J by 4 bases, 6 bases remained unmatched. CDR3 region: CASSLTGTGAYEQYF. The DNA of the CDR3 is TGCGCCAGCAGCTTAACCGGGACAGGGGCATACGAGCAGTACTTC.

The genes are TRBV9 and TRBJ2-2, with D perhaps TRBD1 (5 bases). The CDR3 runs to 19 residues. Germline CDR1 is SGDLS and CDR2 is YYNGEE. Trimming took 0 bases from V and 6 from J, leaving 24 bases between them. CDR3 DNA sequence: TGTGCCAGCAGCGTAGACGACCGACAGACACGGATGAGCGCCGGGGAGCTGTTTTTT. Its protein is CASSVDDRQTRMSAGELFF.